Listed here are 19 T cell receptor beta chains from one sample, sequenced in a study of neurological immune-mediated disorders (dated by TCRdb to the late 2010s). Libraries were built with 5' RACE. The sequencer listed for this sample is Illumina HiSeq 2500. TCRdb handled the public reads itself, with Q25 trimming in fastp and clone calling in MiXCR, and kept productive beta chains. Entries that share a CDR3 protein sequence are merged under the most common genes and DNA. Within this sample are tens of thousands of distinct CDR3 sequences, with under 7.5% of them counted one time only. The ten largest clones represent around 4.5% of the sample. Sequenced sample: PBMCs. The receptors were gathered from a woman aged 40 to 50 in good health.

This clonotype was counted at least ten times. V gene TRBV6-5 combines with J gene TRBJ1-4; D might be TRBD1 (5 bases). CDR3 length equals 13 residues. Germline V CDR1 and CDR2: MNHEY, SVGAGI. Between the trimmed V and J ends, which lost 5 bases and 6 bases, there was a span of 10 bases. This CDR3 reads CASSRGVDEKLFF. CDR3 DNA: TGTGCCAGCAGTCGGGGGGTAGATGAAAAACTGTTTTTT.

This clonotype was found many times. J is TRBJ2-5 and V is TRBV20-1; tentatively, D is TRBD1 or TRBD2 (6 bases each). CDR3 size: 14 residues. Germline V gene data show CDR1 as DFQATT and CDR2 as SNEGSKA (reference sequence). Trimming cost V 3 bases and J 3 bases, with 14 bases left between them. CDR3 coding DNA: TGCAGTGCTAGCAGGGGCGGGATCAAAGAGACCCAGTACTTC. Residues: CSASRGGIKETQYF.

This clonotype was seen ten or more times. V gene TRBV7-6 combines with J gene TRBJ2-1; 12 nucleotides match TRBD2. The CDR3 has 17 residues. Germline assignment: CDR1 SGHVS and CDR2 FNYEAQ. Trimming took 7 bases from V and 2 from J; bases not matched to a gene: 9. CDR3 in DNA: TGTGCCAGCAAAGTCACTAGCGGGGGGCAGGCCTACAATGAGCAGTTCTTC. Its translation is CASKVTSGGQAYNEQFF.

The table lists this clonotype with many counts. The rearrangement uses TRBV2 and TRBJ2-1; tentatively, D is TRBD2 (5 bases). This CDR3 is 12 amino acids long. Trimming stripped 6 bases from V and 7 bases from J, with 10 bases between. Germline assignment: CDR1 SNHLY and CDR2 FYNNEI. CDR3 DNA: TGTGCCAGCAGGGACTCCAGAAATGAGCAGTTCTTC. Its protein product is CASRDSRNEQFF.

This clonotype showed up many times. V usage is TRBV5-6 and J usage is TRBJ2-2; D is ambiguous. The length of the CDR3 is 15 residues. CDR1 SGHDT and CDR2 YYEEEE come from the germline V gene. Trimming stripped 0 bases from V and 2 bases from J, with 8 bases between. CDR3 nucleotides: TGTGCCAGCAGCTTGGAATACAGAAACACCGGGGAGCTGTTTTTT. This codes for CASSLEYRNTGELFF.

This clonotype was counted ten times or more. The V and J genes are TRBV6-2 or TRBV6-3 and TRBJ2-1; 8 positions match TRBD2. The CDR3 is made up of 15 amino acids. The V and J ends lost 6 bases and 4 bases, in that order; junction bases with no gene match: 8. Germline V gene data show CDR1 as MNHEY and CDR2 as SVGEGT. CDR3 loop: CASRSSGKPYNEQFF. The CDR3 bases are TGTGCCAGCAGAAGTAGCGGGAAACCGTACAATGAGCAGTTCTTC.

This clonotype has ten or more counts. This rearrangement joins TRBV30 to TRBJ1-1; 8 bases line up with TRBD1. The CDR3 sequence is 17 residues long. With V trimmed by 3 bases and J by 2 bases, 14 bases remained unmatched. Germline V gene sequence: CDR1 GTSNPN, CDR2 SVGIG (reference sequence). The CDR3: CAWSPRQGALPNTEAFF. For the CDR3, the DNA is TGTGCCTGGAGCCCCCGGCAGGGGGCCCTACCTAACACTGAAGCTTTCTTT.

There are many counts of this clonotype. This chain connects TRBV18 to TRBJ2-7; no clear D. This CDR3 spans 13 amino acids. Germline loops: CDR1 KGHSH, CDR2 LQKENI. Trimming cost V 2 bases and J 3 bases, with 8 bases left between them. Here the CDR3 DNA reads TGTGCCAGCTCACCAAGGCCGGGCTACGAGCAGTACTTC. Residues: CASSPRPGYEQYF.

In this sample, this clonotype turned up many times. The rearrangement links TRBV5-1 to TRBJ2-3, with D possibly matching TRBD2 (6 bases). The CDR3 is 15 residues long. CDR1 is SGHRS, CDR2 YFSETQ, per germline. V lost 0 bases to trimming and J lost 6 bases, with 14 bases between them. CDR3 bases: TGCGCCAGCAGCTTGGAAGGAGGGCCGGCCGATACGCAGTATTTT. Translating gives CASSLEGGPADTQYF.

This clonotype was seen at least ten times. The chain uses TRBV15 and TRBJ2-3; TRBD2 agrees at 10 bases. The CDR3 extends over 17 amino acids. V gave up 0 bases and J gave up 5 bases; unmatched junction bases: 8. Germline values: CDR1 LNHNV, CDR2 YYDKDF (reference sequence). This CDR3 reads CATSRDRQASGGDTQYF. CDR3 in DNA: TGTGCCACCAGCAGAGATCGTCAGGCTAGCGGGGGAGATACGCAGTATTTT.

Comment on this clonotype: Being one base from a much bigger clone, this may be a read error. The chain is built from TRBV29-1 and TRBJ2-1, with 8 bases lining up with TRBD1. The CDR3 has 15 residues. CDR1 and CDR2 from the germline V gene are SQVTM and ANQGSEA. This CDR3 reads CSVVGTGRSYNKQFF. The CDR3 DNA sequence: TGCAGCGTTGTGGGGACAGGCCGCTCCTACAATAAGCAGTTCTTC.

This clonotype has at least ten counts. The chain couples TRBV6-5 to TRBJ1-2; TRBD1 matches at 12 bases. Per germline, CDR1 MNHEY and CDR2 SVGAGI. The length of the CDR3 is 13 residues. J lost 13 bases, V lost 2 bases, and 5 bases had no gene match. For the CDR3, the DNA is TGTGCCAGCAGTTACCGGGACAGGGGGCAAAGCACCTTC. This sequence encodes CASSYRDRGQSTF.

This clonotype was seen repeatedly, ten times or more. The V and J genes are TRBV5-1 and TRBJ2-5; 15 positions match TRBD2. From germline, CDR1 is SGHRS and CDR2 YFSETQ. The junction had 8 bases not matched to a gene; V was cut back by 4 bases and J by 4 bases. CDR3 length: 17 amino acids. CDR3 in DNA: TGCGCCAGCAGCCCGCGGACTAGCGGGGGGGCCCGAGAGACCCAGTACTTC. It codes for CASSPRTSGGARETQYF.

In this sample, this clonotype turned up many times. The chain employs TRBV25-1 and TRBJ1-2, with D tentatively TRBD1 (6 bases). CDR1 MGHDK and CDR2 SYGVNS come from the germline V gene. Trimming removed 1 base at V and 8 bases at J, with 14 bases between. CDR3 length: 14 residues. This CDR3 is CASSESRGAKGYTF. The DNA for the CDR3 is TGTGCCAGCAGTGAATCTCGGGGGGCCAAAGGCTACACCTTC.

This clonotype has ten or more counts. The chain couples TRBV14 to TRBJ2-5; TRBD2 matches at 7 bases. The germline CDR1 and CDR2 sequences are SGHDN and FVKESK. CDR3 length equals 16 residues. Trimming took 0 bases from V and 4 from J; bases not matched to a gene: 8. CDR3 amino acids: CASSQESYASGETQYF. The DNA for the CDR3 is TGTGCCAGCAGCCAAGAAAGTTATGCTAGCGGAGAGACCCAGTACTTC.

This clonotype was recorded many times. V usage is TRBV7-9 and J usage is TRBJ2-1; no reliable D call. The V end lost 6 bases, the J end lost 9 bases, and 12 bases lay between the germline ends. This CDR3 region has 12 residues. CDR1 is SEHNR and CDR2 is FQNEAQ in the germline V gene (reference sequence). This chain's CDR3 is CASSRTRFEQFF. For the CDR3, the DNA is TGTGCCAGCAGTCGCACTCGCTTTGAGCAGTTCTTC.

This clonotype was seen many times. CDR3 in amino acids: CSARDLGQGDYEQYF. In DNA, the CDR3 is TGCAGTGCTAGAGACCTAGGACAGGGGGACTACGAGCAGTACTTC. This chain connects TRBV20-1 to TRBJ2-7; 10 bases align to TRBD1. The V segment lost 0 bases and the J segment 3 bases; nucleotides outside the gene matches: 5. In germline, CDR1 is DFQATT, CDR2 SNEGSKA (reference sequence). This CDR3 has 15 residues.

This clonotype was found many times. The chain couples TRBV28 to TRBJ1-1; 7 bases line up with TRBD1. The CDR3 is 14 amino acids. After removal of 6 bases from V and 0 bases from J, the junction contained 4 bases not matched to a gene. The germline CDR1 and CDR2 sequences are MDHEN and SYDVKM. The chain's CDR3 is CASSNDRVNTEAFF. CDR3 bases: TGTGCCAGCAGCAATGACAGGGTGAACACTGAAGCTTTCTTT.

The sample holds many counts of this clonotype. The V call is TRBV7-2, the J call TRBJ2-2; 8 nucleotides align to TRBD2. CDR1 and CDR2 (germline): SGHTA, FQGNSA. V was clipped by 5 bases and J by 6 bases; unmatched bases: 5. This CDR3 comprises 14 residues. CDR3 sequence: CASSRRGGSGELFF. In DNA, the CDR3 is TGTGCCAGCAGCCGACGGGGGGGCTCCGGGGAGCTGTTTTTT.